This T cell receptor (beta chain) comes out of a study of a mutant IDH1 vaccine in newly diagnosed glioma. On the study more broadly: Following radiotherapy alone, or alongside temozolomide cycles, vaccination was started after an interval of 4-6 weeks. Week 35 was assigned to visit V12, and week 47 was assigned to visit V13.

Time point defined: week 47, end of study. Topical imiquimod accompanied each vaccine dose, which consisted of 300 ug of mutant IDH1 20-mer peptide. Donor diagnoses consisted of new WHO grade 3 or 4 IDH1-mutant, ATRX-lost astrocytomas. As concerns this clone: The antigen remains undetermined.

The assay was immunoSEQ multiplex PCR, and TCRdb's table has in-frame clones only and misses some. The sample has some 38,000 clones; about 81% are singletons. Germline CDR1 MNHEY, CDR2 SVGAGI. The V and J ends lost 2 bases and 7 bases, in that order; junction bases with no gene match: 8. This CDR3 comprises 16 residues. The chain joins TRBV6-5 to TRBJ1-4; TRBD1 matches at 9 bases. The TCR sequence derives from a man between 35 and 55 years old with glioma. Here the sequenced sample was PBMCs, taken from a glioma patient whose treatment included an IDH1 peptide vaccine. The CDR3 DNA is TGTGCCAGCAGTTACGGGGGGACAGGGCTTTTTGAAAAACTGTTTTTT. The encoded protein is CASSYGGTGLFEKLFF.